The text below deals with one TCR beta chain. Its antigen is undetermined. Compared with germline, one end of the junction differs, possibly owing to a read error. TCRdb fed the RT-PCR reads into MiXCR, producing one record per CDR3 protein. The table lists fewer than 650,000 distinct CDR3 sequences, about an eighth of them singletons. These data originate in a study of response to subunit inactivated influenza vaccine. Findings of the study overall: The study's authors posited that every seasonal influenza vaccination enlists few new T cells.

The CDR3 extends over 15 amino acids. The V gene's germline CDR1 is MDHEN and CDR2 SYDVKM. This specimen was PBMCs from blood, taken about 6 weeks after vaccination. This TCR was recovered from a middle-aged man who received an inactivated influenza vaccine. The rearrangement joins TRBV28 to TRBJ2-5; perhaps TRBD2 as D (6 bases). The CDR3 DNA sequence: TGTGCCAGCAGTCCGGGGAGGACGAGCCAAGCGACCCAGTACTTC. It codes for CASSPGRTSQATQYF. The full variable domain, rest sourced from reference TRBV28 and TRBJ2-5, is DVKVTQSSRYLVKRTGEKVFLECVQDMDHENMFWYRQDPGLGLRLIYFSYDVKMKEKGDIPEGYSVSREKKERFSLILESASTNQTSMYLCASSPGRTSQATQYFGPGTRLLVL.